Below, 30 T cell receptor beta chains from the same sample are listed, as sequenced in a study of blood T cell repertoires in COVID-19. Repertoires were generated with immunoSEQ multiplex PCR, while TCRdb's copy carries only in-frame clones and drops some. The table records 45,000 to 55,000 clones, 88% of them present only once. Sequencing input: peripheral blood. The receptors stem from a human donor in a cohort sampled during active COVID-19.

The rearrangement links TRBV9 to TRBJ2-6, with D possibly TRBD2 on 6 matching bases. Germline CDR1 and CDR2: SGDLS and YYNGEE. Trimming cost V 4 bases and J 0 bases, with 20 bases left between them. The CDR3 spans 19 residues. This CDR3 reads CASSLSGKRAGSGANVLTF. CDR3 in DNA: TGTGCCAGCAGCCTTAGTGGAAAGCGGGCTGGCTCTGGGGCCAACGTCCTGACTTTC.

The chain recombines TRBV4-1 with TRBJ2-7; 7 bases align to TRBD1. Per germline, CDR1 MGHRA and CDR2 YSYEKL. CDR3 size: 15 residues. The V gene end was trimmed by 4 bases and the J gene end by 4 bases; junction bases not matched to a gene: 10. CDR3 protein: CASSRTGTAVYEQYF. Here the CDR3 DNA reads TGCGCCAGCAGCCGGACCGGGACAGCCGTTTACGAGCAGTACTTC.

The chain recombines TRBV18 with TRBJ1-5; TRBD1 agrees at 10 bases. The CDR3 totals 14 residues. V shed 3 bases, J shed 5 bases, and the junction held 1 base outside the gene matches. The germline gives CDR1 KGHSH, CDR2 LQKENI. CDR3 amino acids: CASSPTGGDQPQHF. Here the CDR3 DNA reads TGTGCCAGCTCACCGACAGGGGGCGATCAGCCCCAGCATTTT. The full variable domain, completed using reference TRBV18 and TRBJ1-5, is NAGVMQNPRHLVRRRGQEARLRCSPMKGHSHVYWYRQLPEEGLKFMVYLQKENIIDESGMPKERFSAEFPKEGPSILRIQQVVRGDSAAYFCASSPTGGDQPQHFGDGTRLSIL.

This rearrangement joins TRBV12-5 to TRBJ2-5; 8 bases fit TRBD1. The CDR3 consists of 14 residues. In germline, CDR1 is LGHNT, CDR2 FRNRAP. Germline trimming cut 6 bases from V and 1 base from J; bases unmatched to any gene: 4. CDR3: CASGWTGTQETQYF. The DNA of the CDR3 is TGTGCTAGTGGATGGACAGGGACCCAAGAGACCCAGTACTTC.

The chain combines TRBV5-1 with TRBJ2-2; D unresolved. CDR1 and CDR2 (germline): SGHRS, YFSETQ. Trimming removed 0 bases from V and 0 bases from J, with 9 bases in between. CDR3 length: 16 amino acids. DNA of the CDR3: TGCGCCAGCAGCTTGGAAACGTCAGCGAACACCGGGGAGCTGTTTTTT. Translated, it gives CASSLETSANTGELFF. The variable domain in full, completed from reference TRBV5-1 and TRBJ2-2, reads KAGVTQTPRYLIKTRGQQVTLSCSPISGHRSVSWYQQTPGQGLQFLFEYFSETQRNKGNFPGRFSGRQFSNSRSEMNVSTLELGDSALYLCASSLETSANTGELFFGEGSRLTVL.

This rearrangement joins TRBV6-5 to TRBJ1-1, with D tentatively TRBD1 (6 bases). The germline V gene has CDR1 MNHEY and CDR2 SVGAGI. Between the trimmed V and J ends, which lost 7 bases and 6 bases, there was a span of 12 bases. This CDR3 has 12 residues. The CDR3 sequence: CASKQGQAEAFF. The CDR3 coding sequence is TGTGCCAGCAAACAGGGTCAGGCTGAAGCTTTCTTT.

The CDR3 is CASSLQGNTEAFF. The CDR3 nucleotides are TGCGCCAGCAGCTTACAGGGGAACACTGAAGCTTTCTTT. This chain uses TRBV5-1 with TRBJ1-1, with TRBD1 as a possible D gene (6 bases). This CDR3 spans 13 amino acids. Trimming took 2 bases from V and 1 from J, leaving 6 bases between them. CDR1 is SGHRS and CDR2 is YFSETQ in the germline V gene.

This clone appeared once. J is TRBJ1-5 and V is TRBV2; TRBD1 agrees at 9 bases. The CDR3 loop spans 14 amino acids. Per the germline V gene, CDR1 is SNHLY and CDR2 is FYNNEI. J was trimmed by 2 bases and V by 6 bases; bases with no gene match: 2. The chain's CDR3 is CASRGDRGNQPQHF. The CDR3 nucleotides read TGTGCCAGCAGGGGGGACAGGGGCAATCAGCCCCAGCATTTT.

The rearrangement links TRBV5-1 to TRBJ2-2; the D is unclear. Germline V gene lookup returns CDR1 SGHRS and CDR2 YFSETQ. There are 15 residues in the CDR3. V gave up 0 bases and J gave up 5 bases, with 11 bases separating them. CDR3 region: CASSLEADGTGELFF. CDR3 DNA sequence: TGCGCCAGCAGCTTGGAGGCGGATGGAACCGGGGAGCTGTTTTTT.

This chain connects TRBV5-6 to TRBJ2-6; TRBD1 matches 7 bases. The CDR3 runs to 16 residues. V lost 4 bases, J lost 0 bases, and 4 bases stayed unmatched. Per the germline V gene, CDR1 is SGHDT and CDR2 is YYEEEE. CDR3 in DNA: TGTGCCAGCAGCCTGACAGGGTACTCTGGGGCCAACGTCCTGACTTTC. Protein: CASSLTGYSGANVLTF.

The chain uses TRBV7-2 and TRBJ1-2; D possibly corresponds to TRBD1 (6 bases). Per germline, CDR1 SGHTA and CDR2 FQGNSA. V dropped 5 bases and J dropped 4 bases, with 17 bases sitting between them. There are 15 residues in the CDR3. The CDR3 region has the DNA TGTGCCAGCAGCCCGCGGGGGGGGCCTGGCTATGGCTACACCTTC. Amino acids: CASSPRGGPGYGYTF.

This clone came up once. The chain joins TRBV29-1 to TRBJ1-2; D is unresolved. The CDR3 covers 12 residues. Per germline, CDR1 SQVTM and CDR2 ANQGSEA. V was shortened by 4 bases and J by 7 bases, with 13 bases between the two germline ends. The chain's CDR3 is CSVGTLEGGYTF. CDR3 bases: TGCAGCGTTGGGACCCTCGAGGGTGGCTACACCTTC. The variable domain in full, completed from reference TRBV29-1 and TRBJ1-2, reads SAVISQKPSRDICQRGTSLTIQCQVDSQVTMMFWYRQQPGQSLTLIATANQGSEATYESGFVIDKFPISRPNLTFSTLTVSNMSPEDSSIYLCSVGTLEGGYTFGSGTRLTVV.

This clone was counted only a few times. The chain recombines TRBV27 with TRBJ1-2, with 8 bases matching TRBD1. Trimming at V came to 6 bases and at J to 4 bases, leaving 7 bases not matched to a gene. The germline V gene encodes CDR1 MNHEY and CDR2 SMNVEV (reference sequence). CDR3 length equals 14 residues. CDR3 region: CASRTQGAGYGYTF. The CDR3 DNA sequence: TGTGCCAGCAGAACCCAGGGGGCAGGCTATGGCTACACCTTC.

The V and J genes are TRBV4-1 and TRBJ1-6; D uncertain. The CDR3 extends over 14 amino acids. The V gene lost 1 base and the J gene lost 6 bases, with 7 bases spanning the gap. CDR1 is MGHRA and CDR2 is YSYEKL in the germline V gene. This CDR3 reads CASSQGSSNSPLHF. The CDR3 bases are TGCGCCAGCAGCCAAGGGAGTAGTAATTCACCCCTCCACTTT.

The V and J genes are TRBV3-1 (or the pseudogene TRBV3-2) and TRBJ2-2; unclear D gene. This CDR3 spans 16 amino acids. V lost 1 base and J lost 4, with 13 bases in between. Per germline, CDR1 LGHDT and CDR2 YNNKEL (reference sequence). CDR3 sequence reads: CASSQANRALTGELFF. Written as DNA, the CDR3 is TGTGCCAGCAGCCAAGCTAACAGAGCCCTCACCGGGGAGCTGTTTTTT.

The rearrangement links TRBV7-2 to TRBJ1-5; D uncertain. The length of the CDR3 is 14 residues. Germline-derived CDR1 and CDR2 are SGHTA and FQGNSA. V was trimmed by 2 bases and J by 7 bases, leaving 12 bases between them. The chain's CDR3 is CASSLSGERQPQHF. CDR3 DNA: TGTGCCAGCAGCTTATCTGGGGAGAGGCAGCCCCAGCATTTT.

The V and J genes are TRBV9 and TRBJ2-7, with TRBD2 matching over 9 bases. V was clipped by 0 bases and J by 0 bases; unmatched bases: 4. The CDR3 spans 16 residues. Germline CDR1 reads SGDLS; CDR2 reads YYNGEE. The CDR3 spells CASSVGVAGDSYEQYF. The CDR3 DNA is TGTGCCAGCAGCGTAGGCGTAGCGGGGGACTCCTACGAGCAGTACTTC.

This chain joins TRBV6-6 and TRBJ2-7; 12 nucleotides line up with TRBD2. Germline CDR1 reads MNHNY; CDR2 reads SVGAGI (reference sequence). This CDR3 spans 15 amino acids. J was trimmed by 6 bases and V by 4 bases; bases with no gene match: 7. CDR3 residues: CASSLTSGRLSEQYF. Here the CDR3 DNA reads TGTGCCAGCAGTTTGACTAGCGGGAGATTGTCCGAGCAGTACTTC.

The chain has TRBV9 and TRBJ1-5; tentatively, D is TRBD1 (5 bases). V lost 4 bases and J lost 7, with 18 bases in between. CDR3 length equals 15 residues. Germline V gives CDR1 SGDLS, CDR2 YYNGEE. CDR3 nucleotides: TGTGCCAGCAGCCCCCGGGACTCGGCAGACCAGCCCCAGCATTTT. Protein: CASSPRDSADQPQHF.

This clone was recorded only once. The chain recombines TRBV15 with TRBJ2-1; D is uncertain. From germline, CDR1 is LNHNV and CDR2 YYDKDF (reference sequence). CDR3 size: 14 residues. Trimming pared 0 bases from V and 8 bases from J, leaving 11 bases between. CDR3 in amino acids: CATSRDPGLHEQFF. In nucleotides, the CDR3 is TGTGCCACCAGCAGAGATCCGGGTCTCCATGAGCAGTTCTTC.

This rearrangement joins TRBV19 to TRBJ2-2; possible D gene TRBD2, 6 bases. The CDR3 is 18 residues long. From germline, CDR1 is LNHDA and CDR2 SQIVND (reference sequence). Trimming shortened V by 5 bases and J by 1 base, and 20 bases separated the two germline ends. The CDR3 sequence is CASSPPGASARNTGELFF. For the CDR3, the DNA is TGTGCCAGTAGTCCCCCCGGGGCTAGCGCGAGGAACACCGGGGAGCTGTTTTTT.

The CDR3 loop is CASTTGTGGNYGYTF. The CDR3 coding sequence is TGTGCCAGTACCACGGGGACAGGGGGTAACTATGGCTACACCTTC. The chain couples TRBV19 to TRBJ1-2, with 11 bases fitting TRBD1. Germline V gene data show CDR1 as LNHDA and CDR2 as SQIVND (reference sequence). The CDR3 contains 15 residues. V shed 7 bases, J shed 1 base, and the junction held 5 bases outside the gene matches.

The chain recombines TRBV15 with TRBJ1-1, with unresolved D. CDR1 is LNHNV, CDR2 YYDKDF, per germline (reference sequence). CDR3 length equals 14 residues. Trimming took 3 bases from V and 6 from J, leaving 14 bases between them. CDR3 in DNA: TGTGCCACCAGCAGGCCGGGAATCTCCCCTGAAGCTTTCTTT. Its translation: CATSRPGISPEAFF. Based on the CDR3 plus reference TRBV15 and TRBJ1-1, the full variable domain is DAMVIQNPRYQVTQFGKPVTLSCSQTLNHNVMYWYQQKSSQAPKLLFHYYDKDFNNEADTPDNFQSRRPNTSFCFLDIRSPGLGDTAMYLCATSRPGISPEAFFGQGTRLTVV.

V and J are TRBV12-2 and TRBJ2-5; the table names TRBD1, a call not compared with the DNA. TRBV12-2 is reported as a pseudogene. The CDR3 is 16 amino acids. CDR3 sequence (DNA): TGTGCAAGTCGCTTAGGACAGGAGGAGTCACGGGGTCCCCAGTACTTC. It codes for CASRLGQEESRGPQYF.

The chain has TRBV6-5 and TRBJ2-7; perhaps TRBD2 as D (6 bases). V lost 2 bases to trimming and J lost 6 bases, with 14 bases between them. The length of the CDR3 is 14 residues. Germline CDR1 and CDR2: MNHEY and SVGAGI. CDR3 sequence reads: CASSYRDRTTEQYF. The CDR3 DNA follows: TGTGCCAGCAGTTACAGGGACCGGACTACCGAGCAGTACTTC.

The rearrangement joins TRBV18 to TRBJ1-2; TRBD1 matches at 8 bases. Unmatched junction bases numbered 6, after V lost 6 bases and J lost 6 bases. CDR3 length: 13 residues. CDR1 and CDR2 (germline): KGHSH, LQKENI. The CDR3 nucleotides read TGTGCCAGCTCCCCGGACAGGGTAGATGGCTACACCTTC. It encodes CASSPDRVDGYTF.

This chain connects TRBV24-1 to TRBJ2-1, with D unresolved. Germline V gives CDR1 KGHDR, CDR2 SFDVKD. CDR3 length: 14 amino acids. Trimming left V 3 bases short and J 5 bases short, with 10 bases between. CDR3 DNA: TGTGCCACCAGTGATGGGCTACCAAACAATGAGCAGTTCTTC. Protein: CATSDGLPNNEQFF.

The CDR3 DNA reads as TGTGCCAGTAGTATTACCGGGACAGGGGGTATTAGTAATTCACCCCTCCACTTT. Translation gives CASSITGTGGISNSPLHF. The chain employs TRBV19 and TRBJ1-6, with 11 bases aligning to TRBD1. CDR3 size: 18 residues. V shed 3 bases, J shed 6 bases, and the junction held 10 bases outside the gene matches. Germline-derived CDR1 and CDR2 are LNHDA and SQIVND (reference sequence).

The chain joins TRBV14 to TRBJ1-3; tentatively, D is TRBD1 (5 bases). Trimming removed 2 bases at V and 0 bases at J, with 8 bases between. The CDR3 extends over 15 amino acids. Germline values: CDR1 SGHDN, CDR2 FVKESK. CDR3 sequence: CASSQQGNSGNTIYF. DNA of the CDR3: TGTGCCAGCAGCCAACAGGGCAACTCTGGAAACACCATATATTTT.

The chain has TRBV27 and TRBJ2-5, with D maybe TRBD2 (6 bases). This CDR3 comprises 15 residues. Germline CDR1 reads MNHEY; CDR2 reads SMNVEV (reference sequence). The ends were cut back, 3 bases at V and 5 bases at J, with 16 bases in the middle. CDR3 amino acids: CASSLGGFEWETQYF. CDR3 in DNA: TGTGCCAGCAGTTTGGGGGGTTTTGAGTGGGAGACCCAGTACTTC.